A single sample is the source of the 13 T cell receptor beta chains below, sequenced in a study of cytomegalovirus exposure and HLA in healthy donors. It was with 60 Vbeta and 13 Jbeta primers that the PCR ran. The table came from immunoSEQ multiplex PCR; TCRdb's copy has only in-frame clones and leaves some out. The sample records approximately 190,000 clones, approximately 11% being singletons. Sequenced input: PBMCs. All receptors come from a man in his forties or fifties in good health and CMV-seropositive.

The CDR3 protein is CASRVDGADTQYF. The CDR3 nucleotides read TGTGCCAGCAGAGTTGACGGAGCAGATACGCAGTATTTT. V is TRBV6-1 and J is TRBJ2-3; D is uncertain. Trimming shortened V by 6 bases and J by 4 bases, and 11 bases separated the two germline ends. Germline-derived CDR1 and CDR2 are MNHNS and SASEGT. CDR3 length: 13 amino acids.

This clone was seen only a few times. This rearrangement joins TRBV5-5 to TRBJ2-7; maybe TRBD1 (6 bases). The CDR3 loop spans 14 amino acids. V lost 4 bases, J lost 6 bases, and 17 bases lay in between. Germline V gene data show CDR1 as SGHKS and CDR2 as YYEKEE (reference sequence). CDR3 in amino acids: CASSPPGRGTEQYF. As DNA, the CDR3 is TGTGCCAGCAGCCCCCCCGGCAGGGGCACCGAGCAGTACTTC. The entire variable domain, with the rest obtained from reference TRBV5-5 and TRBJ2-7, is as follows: DAGVTQSPTHLIKTRGQQVTLRCSPISGHKSVSWYQQVLGQGPQFIFQYYEKEERGRGNFPDRFSARQFPNYSSELNVNALLLGDSALYLCASSPPGRGTEQYFGPGTRLTVT.

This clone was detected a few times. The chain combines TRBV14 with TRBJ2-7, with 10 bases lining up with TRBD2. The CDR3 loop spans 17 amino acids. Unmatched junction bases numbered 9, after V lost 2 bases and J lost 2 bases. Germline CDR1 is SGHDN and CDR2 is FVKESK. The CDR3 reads CASSQRTSGIFTYEQYF. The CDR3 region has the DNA TGTGCCAGCAGCCAAAGGACTAGCGGAATTTTTACCTACGAGCAGTACTTC.

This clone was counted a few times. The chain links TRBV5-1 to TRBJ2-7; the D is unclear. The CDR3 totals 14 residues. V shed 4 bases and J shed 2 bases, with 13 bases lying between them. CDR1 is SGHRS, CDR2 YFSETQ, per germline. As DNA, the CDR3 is TGCGCCAGCAGCCCTTCCCGGGTTACCTACGAGCAGTACTTC. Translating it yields CASSPSRVTYEQYF.

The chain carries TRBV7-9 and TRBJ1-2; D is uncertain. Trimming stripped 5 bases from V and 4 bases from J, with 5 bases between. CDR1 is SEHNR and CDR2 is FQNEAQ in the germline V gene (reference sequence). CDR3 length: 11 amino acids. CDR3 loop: CASSPGYGYTF. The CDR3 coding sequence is TGTGCCAGCAGCCCGGGCTATGGCTACACCTTC.

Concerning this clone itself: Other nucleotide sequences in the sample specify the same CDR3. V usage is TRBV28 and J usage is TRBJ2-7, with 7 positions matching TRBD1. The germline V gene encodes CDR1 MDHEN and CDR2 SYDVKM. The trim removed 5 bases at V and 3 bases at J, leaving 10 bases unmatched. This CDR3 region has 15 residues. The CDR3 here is CASSKLPGQLYEQYV. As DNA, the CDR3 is TGTGCCAGCAGTAAATTACCGGGACAGCTCTACGAGCAGTACGTC.

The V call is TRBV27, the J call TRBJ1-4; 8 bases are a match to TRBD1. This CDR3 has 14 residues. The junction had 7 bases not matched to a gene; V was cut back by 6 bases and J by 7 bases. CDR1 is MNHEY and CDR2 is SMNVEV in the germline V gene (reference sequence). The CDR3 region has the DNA TGTGCCAGCAGAGTTACAGGGGGAGGTGAAAAACTGTTTTTT. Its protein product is CASRVTGGGEKLFF.

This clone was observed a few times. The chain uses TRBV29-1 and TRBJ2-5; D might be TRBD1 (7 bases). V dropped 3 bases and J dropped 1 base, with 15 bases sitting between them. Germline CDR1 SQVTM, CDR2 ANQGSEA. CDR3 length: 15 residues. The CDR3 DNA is TGCAGCGTTGACGGCCACAGGGGAGGCCAAGAGACCCAGTACTTC. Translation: CSVDGHRGGQETQYF. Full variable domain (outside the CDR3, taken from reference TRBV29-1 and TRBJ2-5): SAVISQKPSRDICQRGTSLTIQCQVDSQVTMMFWYRQQPGQSLTLIATANQGSEATYESGFVIDKFPISRPNLTFSTLTVSNMSPEDSSIYLCSVDGHRGGQETQYFGPGTRLLVL.

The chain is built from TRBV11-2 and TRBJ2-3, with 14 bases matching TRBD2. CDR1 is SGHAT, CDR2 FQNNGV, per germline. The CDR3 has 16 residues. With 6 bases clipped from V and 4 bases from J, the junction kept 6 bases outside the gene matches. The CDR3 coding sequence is TGTGCCAGCAGACAGACTAGCGGGGGGGTCCCAGATACGCAGTATTTT. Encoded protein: CASRQTSGGVPDTQYF. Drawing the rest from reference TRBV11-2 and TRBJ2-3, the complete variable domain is EAGVAQSPRYKIIEKRQSVAFWCNPISGHATLYWYQQILGQGPKLLIQFQNNGVVDDSQLPKDRFSAERLKGVDSTLKIQPAKLEDSAVYLCASRQTSGGVPDTQYFGPGTRLTVL.

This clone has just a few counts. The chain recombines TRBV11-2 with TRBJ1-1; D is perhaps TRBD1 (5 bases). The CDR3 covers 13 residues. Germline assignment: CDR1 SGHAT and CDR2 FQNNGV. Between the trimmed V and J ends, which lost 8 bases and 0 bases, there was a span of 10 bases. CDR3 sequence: CASAGQMNTEAFF. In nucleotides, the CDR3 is TGTGCCAGCGCGGGGCAGATGAACACTGAAGCTTTCTTT.

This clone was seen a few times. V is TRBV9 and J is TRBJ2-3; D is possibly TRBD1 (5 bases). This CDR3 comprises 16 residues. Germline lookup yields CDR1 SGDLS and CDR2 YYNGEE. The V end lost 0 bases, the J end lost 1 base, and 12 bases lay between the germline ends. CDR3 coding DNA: TGTGCCAGCAGCGTAGGACTGGGGCCGGGCACAGATACGCAGTATTTT. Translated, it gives CASSVGLGPGTDTQYF.

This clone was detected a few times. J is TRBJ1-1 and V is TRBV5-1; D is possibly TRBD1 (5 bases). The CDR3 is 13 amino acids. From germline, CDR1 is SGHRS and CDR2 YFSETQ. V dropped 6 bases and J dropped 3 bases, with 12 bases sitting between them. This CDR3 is CASNWRGDTEAFF. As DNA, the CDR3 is TGCGCCAGCAATTGGAGGGGCGACACTGAAGCTTTCTTT.

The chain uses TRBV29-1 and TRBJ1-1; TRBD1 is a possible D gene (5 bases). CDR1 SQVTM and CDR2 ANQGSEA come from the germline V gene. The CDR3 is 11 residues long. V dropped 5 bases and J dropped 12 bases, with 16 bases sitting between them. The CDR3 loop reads CSVWGVGRTFF. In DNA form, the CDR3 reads TGCAGCGTTTGGGGGGTAGGGAGGACTTTCTTT. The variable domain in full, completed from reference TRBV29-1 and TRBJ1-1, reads SAVISQKPSRDICQRGTSLTIQCQVDSQVTMMFWYRQQPGQSLTLIATANQGSEATYESGFVIDKFPISRPNLTFSTLTVSNMSPEDSSIYLCSVWGVGRTFFGQGTRLTVV.